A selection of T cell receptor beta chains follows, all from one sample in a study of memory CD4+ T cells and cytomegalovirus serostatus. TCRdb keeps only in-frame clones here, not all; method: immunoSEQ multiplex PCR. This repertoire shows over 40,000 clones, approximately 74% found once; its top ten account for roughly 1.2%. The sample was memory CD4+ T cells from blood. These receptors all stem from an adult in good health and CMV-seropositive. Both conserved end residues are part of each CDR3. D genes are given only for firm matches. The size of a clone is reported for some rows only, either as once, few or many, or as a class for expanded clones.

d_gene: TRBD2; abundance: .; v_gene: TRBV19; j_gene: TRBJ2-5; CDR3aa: CASSLLAGNQETQYF; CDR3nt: TGTGCCAGTAGCCTACTAGCGGGGAACCAAGAGACCCAGTACTTC
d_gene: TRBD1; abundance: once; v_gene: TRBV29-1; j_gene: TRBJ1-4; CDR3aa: CSVDDRGGEKLFF; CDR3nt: TGCAGCGTTGACGACAGGGGAGGTGAAAAACTGTTTTTT
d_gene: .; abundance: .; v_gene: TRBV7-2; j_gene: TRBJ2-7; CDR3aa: CASSLSTGISYEQYF; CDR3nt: TGTGCCAGCAGCTTAAGTACGGGGATCTCCTACGAGCAGTACTTC
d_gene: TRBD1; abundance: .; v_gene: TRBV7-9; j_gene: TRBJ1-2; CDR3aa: CASSWQGGDGYTF; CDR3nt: TGTGCCAGCAGCTGGCAGGGGGGTGATGGCTACACCTTC
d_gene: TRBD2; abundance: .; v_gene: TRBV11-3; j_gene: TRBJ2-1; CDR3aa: CASSFYSGGNNEQFF; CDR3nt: TGTGCCAGCAGCTTTTATAGCGGGGGGAACAATGAGCAGTTCTTC
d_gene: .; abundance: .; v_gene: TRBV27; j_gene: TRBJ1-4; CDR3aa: CASSFGVNEKLFF; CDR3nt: TGTGCCAGCAGTTTCGGGGTTAATGAAAAACTGTTTTTT
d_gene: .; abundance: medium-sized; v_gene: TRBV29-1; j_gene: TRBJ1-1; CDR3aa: CSVVIEGGSTAFF; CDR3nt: TGCAGCGTTGTAATCGAGGGGGGCTCGACGGCTTTCTTT
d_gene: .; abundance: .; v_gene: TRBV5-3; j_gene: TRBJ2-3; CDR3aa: CASSPVGGTDTQYF; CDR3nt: TGTGCCAGCAGCCCGGTCGGGGGCACAGATACGCAGTATTTT
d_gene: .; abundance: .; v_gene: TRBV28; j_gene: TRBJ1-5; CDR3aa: CASTRLGGTMSQPQHF; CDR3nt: TGTGCCAGCACCCGACTCGGCGGCACTATGAGTCAGCCCCAGCATTTT
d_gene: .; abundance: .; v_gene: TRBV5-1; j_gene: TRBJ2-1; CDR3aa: CASTHRGGYNEQFF; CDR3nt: TGCGCCAGTACCCATAGGGGGGGGTACAATGAGCAGTTCTTC
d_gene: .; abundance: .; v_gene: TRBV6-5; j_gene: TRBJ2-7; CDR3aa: CASSYSQGMGVEQYF; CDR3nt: TGTGCCAGCAGTTACTCGCAAGGGATGGGCGTCGAGCAGTACTTC
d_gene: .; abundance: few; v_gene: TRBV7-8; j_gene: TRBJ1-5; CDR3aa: CASSLAGVRDQPQHF; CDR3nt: TGTGCCAGCAGCTTAGCAGGGGTGCGGGATCAGCCCCAGCATTTT
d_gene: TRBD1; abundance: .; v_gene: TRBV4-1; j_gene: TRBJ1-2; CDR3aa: CASSQGGQFNYGYTF; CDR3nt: TGCGCCAGCAGCCAAGGGGGACAGTTCAACTATGGCTACACCTTC
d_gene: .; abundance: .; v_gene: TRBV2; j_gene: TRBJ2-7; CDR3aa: CASSEYYIKQYEQYF; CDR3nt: TGTGCCAGCAGTGAATATTATATTAAACAGTACGAGCAGTACTTC
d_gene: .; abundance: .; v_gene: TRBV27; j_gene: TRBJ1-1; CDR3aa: CASSFSRTENTEAFF; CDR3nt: TGTGCCAGCAGTTTTTCGCGGACGGAGAACACTGAAGCTTTCTTT
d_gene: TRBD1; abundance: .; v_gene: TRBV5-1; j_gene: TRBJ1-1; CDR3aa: CASSLAGTENTEAFF; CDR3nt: TGCGCCAGCAGCTTGGCCGGGACAGAGAACACTGAAGCTTTCTTT
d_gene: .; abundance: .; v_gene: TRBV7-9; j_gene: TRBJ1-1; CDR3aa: CASSLITGPTEAFF; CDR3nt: TGTGCCAGCAGCTTGATAACGGGACCCACTGAAGCTTTCTTT
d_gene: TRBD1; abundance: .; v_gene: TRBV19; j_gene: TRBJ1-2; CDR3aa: CASKGAINPYGYTF; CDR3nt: TGTGCCAGTAAGGGGGCGATCAACCCCTATGGCTACACCTTC
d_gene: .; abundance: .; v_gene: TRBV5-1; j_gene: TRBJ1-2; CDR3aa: CASSFGENYGYTF; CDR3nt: TGCGCCAGCAGCTTTGGAGAGAACTATGGCTACACCTTC